This TCR beta chain was retrieved from a study of shared clonotypes between healthy human individuals. CD8 cells regarded as naive lacked CD45RO, were positively chosen for CCR7, and omitted terminally differentiated effector memory CD45RA+ cells. The method was immunoSEQ multiplex PCR; TCRdb's version includes in-frame clones alone and lacks a portion of them. The table includes around 2.1 million clones, just over 90% detected once. CDR3 length equals 15 residues. Per germline, CDR1 SNHLY and CDR2 FYNNEI. V was pared by 2 bases and J by 1 base, with 9 bases between. The receptor's source is a man younger than 35 in good health. Some clones in this sample may be carry-over from other donors' samples. The chain carries TRBV2 and TRBJ1-5; D may be TRBD1 (6 bases). Specimen: naive CD8+ T cells from PBMCs. CDR3 in amino acids: CASSEFRGSNQPQHF. CDR3 bases: TGTGCCAGCAGTGAATTCAGGGGAAGCAATCAGCCCCAGCATTTT.